The present entry profiles one T cell receptor (beta chain) with its context. Its antigen is unknown. This entry is derived from a study of blood T cells in healthy people across ages. The study, taken as a whole, reports: Fewer expanded clones and more diversity marked long-lived versus aged donors.

The CDR3 totals 15 residues. The germline CDR1 and CDR2 sequences are DFQATT and SNEGSKA (reference sequence). V was clipped by 4 bases and J by 1 base, with 15 bases between them. Primed by a sample-barcoded 5' primer and a J-beta primer mix, a second PCR proceeded for roughly 7 to 12 cycles. TCRdb redid the calling of the 5' RACE reads with MiXCR, one entry per CDR3 protein. The sample yields around 700,000 distinct CDR3 sequences, around 25% seen once. In terms of origin and age, donors were healthy Caucasian individuals from Russia aged roughly 6 to 100. A further study also used this sample, focusing on T cells of mothers and their children. In that study: Microchimeric T cell clones that persisted were not detected.

Sequencing was performed on blood. This sequence joins TRBV20-1 and TRBJ2-3, with D possibly called TRBD1 or TRBD2 (5 bases each). The sequence was obtained from a boy between 10 and 17 years old in good health. CDR3 loop: CSAIPPRGGTDTQYF. CDR3 in DNA: TGCAGTGCTATACCTCCGAGGGGTGGCACAGATACGCAGTATTTT.